The entry below gives a single T cell receptor beta chain sequence along with its context. This record comes from a study of blood T cell repertoires in COVID-19. On the study more broadly: Some COVID-19 samples were acute and others convalescent; all came from the United States, Italy and Spain. PBMCs, B-cell-depleted T cells, or T cells provided the cDNA or gDNA that made up the material.

As originally analysed: For nucleated cells, counts were estimated from reference gene primer amplification. Assay used: immunoSEQ multiplex PCR; TCRdb lists only in-frame clones, some missing. For V, J and clone size, that table is used; D and trimming come from the DNA. This table holds around 220,000 clones, about 90% found once. The CDR3 runs to 13 residues. Deletions cut 1 base from V and 2 bases from J, with 6 bases between. The V gene's germline CDR1 is LGHDT and CDR2 YNNKEL (reference sequence). This TCR came from a man aged 18-30 years with active or convalescent COVID-19. The V call is TRBV3-1 (or the pseudogene TRBV3-2), the J call TRBJ2-7; D is perhaps TRBD2 (5 bases). Sequencing was performed on peripheral blood. The CDR3 region has the DNA TGTGCCAGCAGCCAAGGGACTCCCTACGAGCAGTACTTC. Its protein product is CASSQGTPYEQYF.